Listed below are T cell receptor beta chains from one sample, sequenced in a study of neurological immune-mediated disorders. TCRdb reprocessed the 5' RACE reads with MiXCR, giving one entry per CDR3 protein. In the table there are roughly 70,000 distinct CDR3 sequences, 4.8% of which are singletons. Material: PBMCs. Receptors originate from a woman in her 70s with multiple sclerosis. The CDR3 runs from the conserved cysteine through the conserved F or W. D genes are given only for firm matches. The listing skips clone size in some rows; elsewhere it reads once, few, many or a size class.

J: TRBJ2-1
V: TRBV20-1
D: -
size: many
CDR3: CSARKTRDGYNEQFF
DNA: TGCAGTGCTAGAAAGACCCGGGACGGGTACAATGAGCAGTTCTTC

J: TRBJ2-5
V: TRBV14
D: -
size: many
CDR3: CASSQGPQPQETQYF
DNA: TGTGCCAGCAGCCAAGGGCCACAACCACAAGAGACCCAGTACTTC

J: TRBJ1-1
V: TRBV7-9
D: TRBD1
size: many
CDR3: CASSLAGDSEAFF
DNA: TGTGCCAGCAGCTTAGCAGGGGACAGTGAAGCTTTCTTT

J: TRBJ2-2
V: TRBV2
D: TRBD2
size: many
CDR3: CASTGLAGAGGELFF
DNA: TGTGCCAGCACCGGACTAGCGGGAGCTGGCGGGGAGCTGTTTTTT

J: TRBJ2-3
V: TRBV20-1
D: -
size: many
CDR3: CSANTNGQYF
DNA: TGCAGTGCTAACACAAATGGGCAGTATTTT

J: TRBJ2-5
V: TRBV6-5
D: TRBD1
size: many
CDR3: CASSYRGLKETQYF
DNA: TGTGCCAGCAGTTACAGGGGGCTCAAAGAGACCCAGTACTTC

J: TRBJ1-2
V: TRBV29-1
D: -
size: many
CDR3: CSVEGGSQNFYGYTF
DNA: TGCAGCGTTGAAGGGGGGTCTCAAAACTTCTATGGCTACACCTTC

J: TRBJ2-1
V: TRBV12-3/TRBV12-4
D: -
size: many
CDR3: CASSLTQRFDEQFF
DNA: TGTGCCAGCAGTTTGACCCAAAGGTTTGATGAGCAGTTCTTC

J: TRBJ1-2
V: TRBV20-1
D: -
size: many
CDR3: CSARDPAVGDYGYTF
DNA: TGCAGTGCTAGAGATCCCGCCGTGGGGGACTATGGCTACACCTTC

J: TRBJ2-3
V: TRBV12-3/TRBV12-4
D: -
size: many
CDR3: CASRRAADSPDTQYF
DNA: TGTGCCAGCAGGCGAGCGGCCGATAGTCCAGATACGCAGTATTTT

J: TRBJ2-3
V: TRBV7-3
D: -
size: many
CDR3: CASSSPGGSDTQYF
DNA: TGTGCCAGCAGCTCCCCCGGAGGGTCGGATACGCAGTATTTT

J: TRBJ2-3
V: TRBV5-1
D: TRBD2
size: few
CDR3: CASILADTDTQYF
DNA: TGCGCCAGTATCCTAGCGGACACAGATACGCAGTATTTT

J: TRBJ1-4
V: TRBV7-2
D: -
size: many
CDR3: CASSLRPNSNEKLFF
DNA: TGTGCCAGCAGCTTAAGGCCAAACAGTAATGAAAAACTGTTTTTT

J: TRBJ2-1
V: TRBV9
D: -
size: many
CDR3: CASSVGERNEQFF
DNA: TGTGCCAGCAGCGTAGGGGAGAGGAATGAGCAGTTCTTC

J: TRBJ2-2
V: TRBV12-5
D: TRBD1
size: -
CDR3: CASGSDRVTNTGELFF
DNA: TGTGCTAGTGGTTCGGACAGGGTCACAAACACCGGGGAGCTGTTTTTT

J: TRBJ1-5
V: TRBV12-3/TRBV12-4
D: -
size: many
CDR3: CASSFGDRNQPQHF
DNA: TGTGCCAGCAGTTTCGGGGACCGAAATCAGCCCCAGCATTTT